These 9 T cell receptor beta chains were all obtained from the same sample, sequenced in a study of T cell responses to AZD1222 COVID-19 vaccine. Repertoires were generated with immunoSEQ multiplex PCR, while TCRdb's copy carries only in-frame clones and drops some. In the table there are over 150,000 clones, around 92% of which are singletons. The sequences come from peripheral blood, collected on day 0 of AZD1222 vaccination. The receptors here all came from an adult in good health.

For the CDR3, the DNA is TGTGCCAGTAGTATCGAGAGGGGACGCACTGAAGCTTTCTTT. This translates into CASSIERGRTEAFF. This sequence joins TRBV19 and TRBJ1-1, with D possibly matching TRBD1 (5 bases). Looked up from germline, CDR1 is LNHDA and CDR2 is SQIVND (reference sequence). Trimming removed 3 bases at V and 4 bases at J, with 12 bases between. The CDR3 totals 14 residues.

This sequence joins TRBV10-3 and TRBJ2-2; 11 bases match TRBD2. Germline V gene sequence: CDR1 ENHRY, CDR2 SYGVKD. The CDR3 contains 16 residues. V shed 6 bases and J 6 bases; nucleotides not matched to a gene: 9. The CDR3: CAISPGTSGTPGELFF. The CDR3 nucleotides are TGTGCCATCAGCCCTGGGACTAGCGGAACCCCCGGGGAGCTGTTTTTT.

The chain combines TRBV28 with TRBJ1-2, with TRBD1 matching over 12 bases. The CDR3 loop spans 17 amino acids. Germline CDR1 and CDR2: MDHEN and SYDVKM. J lost 8 bases, V lost 4 bases, and 14 bases had no gene match. For the CDR3, the DNA is TGTGCCAGCAGTTCTGGGACAGGGGGCAATGGAAGGCACGGCTACACCTTC. Translation: CASSSGTGGNGRHGYTF.

The chain carries TRBV7-9 and TRBJ1-3; D gene uncertain. Germline lookup yields CDR1 SEHNR and CDR2 FQNEAQ (reference sequence). Trimming took 1 base from V and 2 from J, leaving 6 bases between them. The CDR3 has 14 residues. The CDR3 DNA sequence: TGTGCCAGCAGCTTAGGGGGTCCTGGAAACACCATATATTTT. Its translation is CASSLGGPGNTIYF. The whole variable domain, filled in from reference TRBV7-9 and TRBJ1-3, reads DTGVSQNPRHKITKRGQNVTFRCDPISEHNRLYWYRQTLGQGPEFLTYFQNEAQLEKSRLLSDRFSAERPKGSFSTLEIQRTEQGDSAMYLCASSLGGPGNTIYFGEGSWLTVV.

The chain carries TRBV7-2 and TRBJ2-2; D remains ambiguous. Deletions cut 3 bases from V and 1 base from J, with 9 bases between. Per the germline V gene, CDR1 is SGHTA and CDR2 is FQGNSA. The CDR3 loop spans 15 amino acids. The CDR3 nucleotides read TGTGCCAGCAGCTTCATCACACAGAACACCGGGGAGCTGTTTTTT. Encoded protein: CASSFITQNTGELFF.

The V gene is TRBV24-1, the J gene TRBJ2-2; D gene unclear. Germline V gene sequence: CDR1 KGHDR, CDR2 SFDVKD. The CDR3 sequence is 13 residues long. V was pared by 1 base and J by 6 bases, with 5 bases between. The CDR3 reads CATSDFQAGELFF. CDR3 in DNA: TGTGCCACCAGTGATTTCCAGGCCGGGGAGCTGTTTTTT.

The chain couples TRBV2 to TRBJ2-3; no clear D. V was pared by 2 bases and J by 4 bases, with 13 bases between. Germline CDR1 reads SNHLY; CDR2 reads FYNNEI. The length of the CDR3 is 15 residues. CDR3 DNA sequence: TGTGCCAGCAGTGAACCGGGCCTCGCACCAGATACGCAGTATTTT. Amino acids: CASSEPGLAPDTQYF.

The count of this clone is one. This rearrangement joins TRBV7-9 to TRBJ1-2; TRBD1 agrees at 7 bases. The germline V gene encodes CDR1 SEHNR and CDR2 FQNEAQ (reference sequence). Losses at the gene ends were 5 bases for V and 8 bases for J; bases not matched to a gene: 11. The length of the CDR3 is 14 residues. Here the CDR3 DNA reads TGTGCCAGCAGCCGATTACAGGGGCAAATAGGCTACACCTTC. Its translation is CASSRLQGQIGYTF. Together with reference TRBV7-9 and TRBJ1-2, the CDR3 gives the full variable domain: DTGVSQNPRHKITKRGQNVTFRCDPISEHNRLYWYRQTLGQGPEFLTYFQNEAQLEKSRLLSDRFSAERPKGSFSTLEIQRTEQGDSAMYLCASSRLQGQIGYTFGSGTRLTVV.

V and J are TRBV7-2 and TRBJ1-2; TRBD1 agrees at 8 bases. The CDR3 length is 16 residues. CDR1 is SGHTA and CDR2 is FQGNSA in the germline V gene. V dropped 1 base and J dropped 4; count of bases not matched to a gene: 8. The CDR3 loop reads CASSLGAGGEIYGYTF. CDR3 sequence (DNA): TGTGCCAGCAGCTTAGGAGCAGGGGGCGAGATCTATGGCTACACCTTC. The full variable domain, rest sourced from reference TRBV7-2 and TRBJ1-2, is GAGVSQSPSNKVTEKGKDVELRCDPISGHTALYWYRQSLGQGLEFLIYFQGNSAPDKSGLPSDRFSAERTGGSVSTLTIQRTQQEDSAVYLCASSLGAGGEIYGYTFGSGTRLTVV.